This paragraph covers one T cell receptor (beta chain) sequence. Antigen unknown. The table came from immunoSEQ multiplex PCR; TCRdb's copy has only in-frame clones and leaves some out. The sample carries 100,000 to 150,000 clones, approximately 93% recorded once. The ends were cut back, 1 base at V and 4 bases at J, with 10 bases in the middle. The CDR3 totals 14 residues. Germline V gives CDR1 LGHNA, CDR2 YSLEER. The data were taken from a study of T cell responses to AZD1222 COVID-19 vaccine. Study-level findings and limits: White British people made up most donors, females outnumbered males, and clonal diversity was possibly underestimated. Baseline testing showed seropositivity in only six AZD1222 recipients.

The V gene is TRBV4-3, the J gene TRBJ1-1; possible D gene TRBD1, 5 bases. Sequenced here: peripheral blood, sampled on day 0 of AZD1222 vaccination. The sequence was obtained from an adult in good health. The CDR3 DNA sequence: TGCGCCAGCAGCCAAGTTCAGGGACGCACTGAAGCTTTCTTT. Translated, it gives CASSQVQGRTEAFF.